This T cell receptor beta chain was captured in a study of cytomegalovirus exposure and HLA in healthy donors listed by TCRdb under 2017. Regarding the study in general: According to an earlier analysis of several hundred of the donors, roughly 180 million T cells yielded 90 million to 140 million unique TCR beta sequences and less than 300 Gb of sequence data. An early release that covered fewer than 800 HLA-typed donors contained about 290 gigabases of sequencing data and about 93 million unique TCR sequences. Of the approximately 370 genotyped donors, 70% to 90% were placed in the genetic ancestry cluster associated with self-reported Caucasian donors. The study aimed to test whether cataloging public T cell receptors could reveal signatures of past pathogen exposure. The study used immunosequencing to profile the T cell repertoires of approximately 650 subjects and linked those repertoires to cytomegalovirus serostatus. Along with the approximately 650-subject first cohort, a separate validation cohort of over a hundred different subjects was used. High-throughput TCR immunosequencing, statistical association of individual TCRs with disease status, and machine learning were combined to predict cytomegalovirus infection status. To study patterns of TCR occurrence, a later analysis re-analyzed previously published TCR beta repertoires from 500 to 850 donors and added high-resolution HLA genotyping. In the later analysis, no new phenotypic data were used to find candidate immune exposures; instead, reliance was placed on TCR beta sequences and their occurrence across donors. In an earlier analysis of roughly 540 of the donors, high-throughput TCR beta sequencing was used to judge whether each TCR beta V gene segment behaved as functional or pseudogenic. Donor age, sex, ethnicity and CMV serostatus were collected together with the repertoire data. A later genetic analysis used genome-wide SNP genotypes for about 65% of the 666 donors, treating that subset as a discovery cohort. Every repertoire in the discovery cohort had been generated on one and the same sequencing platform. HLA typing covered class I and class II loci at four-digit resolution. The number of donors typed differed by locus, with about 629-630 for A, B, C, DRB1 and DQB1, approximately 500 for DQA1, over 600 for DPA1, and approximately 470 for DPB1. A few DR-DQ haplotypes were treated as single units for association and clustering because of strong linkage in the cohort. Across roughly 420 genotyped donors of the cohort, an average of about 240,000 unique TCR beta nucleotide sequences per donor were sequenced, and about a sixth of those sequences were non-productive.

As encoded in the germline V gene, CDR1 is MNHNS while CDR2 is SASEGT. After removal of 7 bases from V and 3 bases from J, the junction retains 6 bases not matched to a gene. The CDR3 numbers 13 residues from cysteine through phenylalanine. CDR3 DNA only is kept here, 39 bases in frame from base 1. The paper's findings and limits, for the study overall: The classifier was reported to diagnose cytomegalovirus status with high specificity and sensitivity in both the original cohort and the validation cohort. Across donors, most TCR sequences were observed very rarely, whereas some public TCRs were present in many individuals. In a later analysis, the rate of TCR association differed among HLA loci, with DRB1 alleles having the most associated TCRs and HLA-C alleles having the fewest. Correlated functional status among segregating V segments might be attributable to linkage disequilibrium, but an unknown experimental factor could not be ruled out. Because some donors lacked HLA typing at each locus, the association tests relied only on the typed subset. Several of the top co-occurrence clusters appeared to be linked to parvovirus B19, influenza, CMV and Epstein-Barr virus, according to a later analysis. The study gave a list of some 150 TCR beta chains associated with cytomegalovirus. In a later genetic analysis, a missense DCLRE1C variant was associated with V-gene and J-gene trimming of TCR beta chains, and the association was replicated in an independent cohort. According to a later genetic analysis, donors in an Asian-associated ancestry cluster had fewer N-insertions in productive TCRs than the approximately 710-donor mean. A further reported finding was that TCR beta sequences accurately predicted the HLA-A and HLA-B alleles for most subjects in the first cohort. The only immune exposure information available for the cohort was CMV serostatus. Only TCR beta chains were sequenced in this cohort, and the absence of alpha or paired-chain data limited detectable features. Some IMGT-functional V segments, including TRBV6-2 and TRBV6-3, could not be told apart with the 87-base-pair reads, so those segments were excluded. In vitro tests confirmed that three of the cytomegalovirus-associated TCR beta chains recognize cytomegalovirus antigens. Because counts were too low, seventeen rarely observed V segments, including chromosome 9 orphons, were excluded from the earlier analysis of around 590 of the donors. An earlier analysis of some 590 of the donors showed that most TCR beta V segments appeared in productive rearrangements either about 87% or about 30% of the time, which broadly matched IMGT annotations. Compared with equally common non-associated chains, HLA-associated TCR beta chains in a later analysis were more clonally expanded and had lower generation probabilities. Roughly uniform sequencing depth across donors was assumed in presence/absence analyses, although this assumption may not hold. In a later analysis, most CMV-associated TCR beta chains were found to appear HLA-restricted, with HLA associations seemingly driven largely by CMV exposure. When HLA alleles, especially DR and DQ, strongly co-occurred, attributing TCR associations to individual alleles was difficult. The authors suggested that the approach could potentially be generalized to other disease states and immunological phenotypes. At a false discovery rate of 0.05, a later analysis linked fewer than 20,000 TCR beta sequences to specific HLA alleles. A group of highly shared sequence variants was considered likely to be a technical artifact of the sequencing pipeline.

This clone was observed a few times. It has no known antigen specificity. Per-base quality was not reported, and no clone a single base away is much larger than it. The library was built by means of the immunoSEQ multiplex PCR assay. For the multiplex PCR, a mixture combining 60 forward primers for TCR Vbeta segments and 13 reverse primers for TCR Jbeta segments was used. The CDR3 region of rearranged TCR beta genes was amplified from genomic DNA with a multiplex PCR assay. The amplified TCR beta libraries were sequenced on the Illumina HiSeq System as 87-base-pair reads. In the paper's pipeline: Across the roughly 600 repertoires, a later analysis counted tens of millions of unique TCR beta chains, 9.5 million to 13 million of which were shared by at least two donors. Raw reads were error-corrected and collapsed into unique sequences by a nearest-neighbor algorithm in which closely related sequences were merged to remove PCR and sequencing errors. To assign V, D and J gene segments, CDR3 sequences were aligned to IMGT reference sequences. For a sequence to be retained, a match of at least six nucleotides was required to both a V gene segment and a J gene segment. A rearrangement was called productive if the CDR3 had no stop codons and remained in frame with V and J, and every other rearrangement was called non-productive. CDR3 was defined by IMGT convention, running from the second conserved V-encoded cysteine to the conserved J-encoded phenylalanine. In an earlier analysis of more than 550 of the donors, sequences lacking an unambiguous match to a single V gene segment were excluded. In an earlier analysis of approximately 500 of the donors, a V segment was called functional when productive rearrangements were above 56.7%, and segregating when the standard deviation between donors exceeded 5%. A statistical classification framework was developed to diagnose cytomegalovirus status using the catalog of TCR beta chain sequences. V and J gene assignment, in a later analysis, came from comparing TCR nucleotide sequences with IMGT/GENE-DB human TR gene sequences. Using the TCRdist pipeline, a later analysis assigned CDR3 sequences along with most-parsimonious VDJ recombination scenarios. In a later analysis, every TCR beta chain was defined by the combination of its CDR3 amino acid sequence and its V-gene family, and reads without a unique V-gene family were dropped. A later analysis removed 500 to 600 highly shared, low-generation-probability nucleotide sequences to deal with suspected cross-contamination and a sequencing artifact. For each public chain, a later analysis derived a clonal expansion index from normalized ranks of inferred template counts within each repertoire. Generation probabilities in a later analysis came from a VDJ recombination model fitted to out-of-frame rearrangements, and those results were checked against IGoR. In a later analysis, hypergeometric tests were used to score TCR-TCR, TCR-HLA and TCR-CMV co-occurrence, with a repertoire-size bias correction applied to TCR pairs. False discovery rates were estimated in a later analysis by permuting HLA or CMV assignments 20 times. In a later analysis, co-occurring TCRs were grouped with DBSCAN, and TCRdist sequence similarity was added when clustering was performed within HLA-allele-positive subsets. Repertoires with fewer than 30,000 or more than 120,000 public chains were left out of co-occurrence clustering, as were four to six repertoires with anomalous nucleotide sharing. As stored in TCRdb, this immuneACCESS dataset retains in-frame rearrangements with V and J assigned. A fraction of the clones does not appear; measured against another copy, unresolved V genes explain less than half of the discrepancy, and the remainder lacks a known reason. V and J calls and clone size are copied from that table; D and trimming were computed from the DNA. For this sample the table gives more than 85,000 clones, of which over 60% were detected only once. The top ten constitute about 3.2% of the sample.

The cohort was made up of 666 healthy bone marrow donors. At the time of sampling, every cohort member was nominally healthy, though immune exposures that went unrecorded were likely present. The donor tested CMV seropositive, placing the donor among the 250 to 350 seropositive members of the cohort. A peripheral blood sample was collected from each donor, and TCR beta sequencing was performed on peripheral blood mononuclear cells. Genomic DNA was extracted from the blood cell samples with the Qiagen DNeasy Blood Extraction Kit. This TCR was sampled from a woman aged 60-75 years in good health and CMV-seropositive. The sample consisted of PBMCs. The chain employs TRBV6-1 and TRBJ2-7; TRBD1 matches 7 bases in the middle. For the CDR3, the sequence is CASIQGEHYEQYF. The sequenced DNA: TGTGCCAGCATCCAGGGGGAGCACTACGAGCAGTACTTC.